The 20 T cell receptor beta chains given below trace back to one sample, sequenced in a study of patients and donors after allogeneic stem cell transplantation. From the RT-PCR reads, TCRdb called clonotypes with MiXCR, one entry per CDR3 protein. The sample lists roughly 880,000 distinct CDR3 sequences; approximately 18% were seen once. Sequenced sample: blood, either unsorted or a sorted T cell fraction (not recorded which). The receptors were sampled from a human donor who was either an allogeneic HSCT recipient or a stem cell or donor lymphocyte infusion donor (not recorded which). It is not recorded whose cells these are; they may come from a transplant donor.

The DNA for the CDR3 is TGCGGCACGGGACGCCGGCTCAACGAAAAACTGTTTTTT. Its translation: CGTGRRLNEKLFF. The genes are TRBV20-1 and TRBJ1-4; D may be TRBD1 (5 bases). CDR1 is DFQATT, CDR2 SNEGSKA, per germline (reference sequence). The CDR3 has 13 residues.

This clonotype occurred a few times. This sequence joins TRBV3-1 and TRBJ2-7; 9 bases are shared with TRBD1. Germline assignment: CDR1 LGHDT and CDR2 YNNKEL (reference sequence). Trimming took 1 base from V and 2 from J; bases not matched to a gene: 6. This CDR3 has 16 amino acids. CDR3 in DNA: TGTGCCAGCAGCCAAGTCGGGACAGGGTATCCCTACGAGCAGTACTTC. This codes for CASSQVGTGYPYEQYF.

The chain employs TRBV5-1 and TRBJ1-5, with TRBD1 as a possible D gene (5 bases). The germline gives CDR1 SGHRS, CDR2 YFSETQ. This CDR3 is 15 amino acids long. V was cut by 2 bases and J by 1 base, with 10 bases left in between. As DNA, the CDR3 is TGCGCCAGCAGCTTAATTGACAGCAGCAATCAGCCCCAGCATTTT. Translation: CASSLIDSSNQPQHF.

The chain uses TRBV7-2 and TRBJ2-7; 7 bases line up with TRBD2. The CDR3 loop spans 15 amino acids. Germline CDR1 SGHTA, CDR2 FQGNSA. V lost 5 bases, J lost 2 bases, and 9 bases stayed unmatched. The CDR3 region has the DNA TGTGCCAGCAGCCCCCAGGCGGGGACTACCTACGAGCAGTACTTC. This encodes CASSPQAGTTYEQYF.

The chain is built from TRBV6-2 or TRBV6-3 and TRBJ2-2; D remains unclear. Germline CDR1 MNHEY, CDR2 SVGEGT. V lost 6 bases and J lost 3, with 11 bases in between. This CDR3 is built from 14 residues. In nucleotides, the CDR3 is TGTGCCAGCAGCAACCCGGCAGACACCGGGGAGCTGTTTTTT. Translating gives CASSNPADTGELFF.

The V call is TRBV6-2 or TRBV6-3, the J call TRBJ2-3; the D is unclear. V was pared by 0 bases and J by 10 bases, with 14 bases between. From germline, CDR1 is MNHEY and CDR2 SVGEGT. The CDR3 is made up of 14 amino acids. CDR3 DNA: TGTGCCAGCAGTTACTCGGGTTTCCGTGTGGCGCAGTATTTT. Translated, it gives CASSYSGFRVAQYF.

The chain combines TRBV30 with TRBJ1-1; 7 nucleotides line up with TRBD1. Per the germline V gene, CDR1 is GTSNPN and CDR2 is SVGIG (reference sequence). The CDR3 runs 12 residues. V shed 6 bases, J shed 10 bases, and the junction held 11 bases outside the gene matches. The CDR3 DNA sequence: TGTGCCTGCCAGACAGGGACCGCTCGAGCTTTCTTT. The encoded protein is CACQTGTARAFF.

V gene TRBV5-5 combines with J gene TRBJ1-1; TRBD1 matches at 7 bases. Per germline, CDR1 SGHKS and CDR2 YYEKEE (reference sequence). Trimming removed 1 base from V and 4 bases from J; junction bases left unmatched: 7. The CDR3 runs 15 residues. The CDR3 loop reads CASSLRQGESTEAFF. The CDR3 nucleotides read TGTGCCAGCAGCTTGCGGCAGGGGGAAAGCACTGAAGCTTTCTTT. The full variable domain, in which reference TRBV5-5 and TRBJ1-1 provide the parts outside the CDR3, is DAGVTQSPTHLIKTRGQQVTLRCSPISGHKSVSWYQQVLGQGPQFIFQYYEKEERGRGNFPDRFSARQFPNYSSELNVNALLLGDSALYLCASSLRQGESTEAFFGQGTRLTVV.

This clonotype was seen a handful of times. The V call is TRBV13, the J call TRBJ2-1; 11 bases are shared with TRBD2. The J segment lost 7 bases and the V segment lost 2 bases, leaving 7 bases of the junction unmatched. The CDR3 extends over 16 amino acids. Looked up from germline, CDR1 is PRHDT and CDR2 is FYEKMQ (reference sequence). The CDR3 sequence is CASSLTRTSGRNEQFF. In DNA, the CDR3 is TGTGCCAGCAGCTTAACTCGGACTAGCGGGCGGAATGAGCAGTTCTTC.

V usage is TRBV20-1 and J usage is TRBJ2-2; D remains ambiguous. The CDR3 loop spans 15 amino acids. V lost 0 bases and J lost 4, with 12 bases in between. Germline V gives CDR1 DFQATT, CDR2 SNEGSKA (reference sequence). The CDR3 coding sequence is TGCAGTGCTAGAGACCGCCGACTTGGCACCGGGGAGCTGTTTTTT. Its translation is CSARDRRLGTGELFF.

This clonotype was counted a few times. The CDR3 sequence is CASSPRDRGTETQYF. CDR3 coding DNA: TGTGCCAGCAGTCCGCGGGACAGGGGGACGGAGACCCAGTACTTC. V usage is TRBV6-1 and J usage is TRBJ2-5, with 11 positions matching TRBD1. CDR3 size: 15 residues. Losses at the gene ends were 5 bases for V and 5 bases for J; bases not matched to a gene: 7. Germline CDR1 is MNHNS and CDR2 is SASEGT.

This clonotype occurred a few times. The V call is TRBV11-2, the J call TRBJ2-3, with TRBD2 as a possible D gene (7 bases). CDR1 is SGHAT, CDR2 FQNNGV, per germline. Trimming took off 4 bases at V and 2 bases at J, with 16 bases between the two ends. CDR3 size: 16 residues. The CDR3 nucleotides are TGTGCCAGCAGCTCCACAGGGAGGGGAGTCACAGATACGCAGTATTTT. Translation gives CASSSTGRGVTDTQYF.

This chain's CDR3 is CASSLTLTGISSLTDTQYF. The DNA for the CDR3 is TGTGCCAGCAGTCTGACTCTCACAGGGATCTCATCCTTGACAGATACGCAGTATTTT. This chain joins TRBV6-1 and TRBJ2-3; D might be TRBD1 (6 bases). Germline CDR1 is MNHNS and CDR2 is SASEGT. The CDR3 has 19 residues. V lost 5 bases and J lost 3, with 27 bases in between.

This clonotype occurred a few times. V is TRBV5-1 and J is TRBJ1-4; D perhaps matches TRBD1 (6 bases). Between the trimmed V and J ends, which lost 4 bases and 0 bases, there was a span of 16 bases. This CDR3 has 17 residues. CDR1 is SGHRS, CDR2 YFSETQ, per germline. The CDR3 region is CASSPSRGFSTNEKLFF. The CDR3 DNA reads as TGCGCCAGCAGCCCCAGCAGGGGATTTTCAACTAATGAAAAACTGTTTTTT.

This clonotype was recorded at least ten times. CDR3 DNA: TGTGCCAGCGGAGGAACTTTTCGAAGCACCGGGGAGCTGTTTTTT. Protein sequence: CASGGTFRSTGELFF. The J gene is TRBJ2-2, the V gene TRBV2, with D perhaps TRBD2 (5 bases). Trimming removed 8 bases from V and 4 bases from J, with 17 bases in between. The CDR3 totals 15 residues. Looked up from germline, CDR1 is SNHLY and CDR2 is FYNNEI.

The chain has TRBV2 and TRBJ2-1; weak D call: TRBD1 (5 bases). Trimming removed 4 bases from V and 0 bases from J, with 10 bases in between. The CDR3 totals 15 residues. From germline, CDR1 is SNHLY and CDR2 FYNNEI. CDR3 nucleotides: TGTGCCAGCAGTGTTCTGCAGGGCTCCTACAATGAGCAGTTCTTC. Its protein product is CASSVLQGSYNEQFF.

This clonotype was counted a few times. V usage is TRBV7-8 and J usage is TRBJ2-5, with D perhaps matching TRBD2 (5 bases). The germline V gene encodes CDR1 SGHVS and CDR2 FQNEAQ. Trimming shortened V by 0 bases and J by 2 bases, and 16 bases separated the two germline ends. This CDR3 comprises 17 residues. The CDR3 DNA sequence: TGTGCCAGCAGCTTAGCACATATGACTTGGACTCAAGAGACCCAGTACTTC. Protein sequence: CASSLAHMTWTQETQYF.

The gene calls are TRBV7-9 and TRBJ2-5, with D hard to call. The CDR3 contains 16 residues. CDR1 is SEHNR, CDR2 FQNEAQ, per germline (reference sequence). Between the trimmed V and J ends, which lost 2 bases and 3 bases, there was a span of 16 bases. This CDR3 reads CASSLLNSANEETQYF. CDR3 nucleotide sequence: TGTGCCAGCAGCTTATTGAACAGTGCCAATGAAGAGACCCAGTACTTC. The full variable domain, completed using reference TRBV7-9 and TRBJ2-5, is DTGVSQNPRHKITKRGQNVTFRCDPISEHNRLYWYRQTLGQGPEFLTYFQNEAQLEKSRLLSDRFSAERPKGSFSTLEIQRTEQGDSAMYLCASSLLNSANEETQYFGPGTRLLVL.

This clonotype was counted a few times. This chain joins TRBV10-3 and TRBJ1-1, with 8 bases fitting TRBD1. V lost 4 bases and J lost 6; bases outside the gene matches: 10. This CDR3 is 15 amino acids long. Germline CDR1 and CDR2: ENHRY and SYGVKD. CDR3 coding DNA: TGTGCCATCAGTGGGGTGGACAGGGCAGTTCCTGAAGCTTTCTTT. It is translated as CAISGVDRAVPEAFF.

V and J are TRBV2 and TRBJ1-5, with D unclear. Germline V gene sequence: CDR1 SNHLY, CDR2 FYNNEI. V was cut by 5 bases and J by 9 bases, with 23 bases left in between. This CDR3 spans 16 amino acids. This CDR3 is CASSNRGGPSTGPQHF. For the CDR3, the DNA is TGTGCCAGCAGTAACCGCGGAGGGCCCTCCACGGGGCCCCAGCATTTT.